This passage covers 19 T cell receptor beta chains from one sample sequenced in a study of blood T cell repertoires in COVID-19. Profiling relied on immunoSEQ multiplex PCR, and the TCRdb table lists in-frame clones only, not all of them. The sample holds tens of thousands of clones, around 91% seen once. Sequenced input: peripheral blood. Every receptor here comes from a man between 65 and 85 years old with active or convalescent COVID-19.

For the CDR3, the DNA is TGTGCCATCAGTGCATCGGGACAGAGAAATGAAAAACTGTTTTTT. This sequence encodes CAISASGQRNEKLFF. This chain connects TRBV10-3 to TRBJ1-4; 7 bases agree with TRBD1. The CDR3 extends over 15 amino acids. CDR1 is ENHRY, CDR2 SYGVKD, per germline. J was trimmed by 5 bases and V by 4 bases; bases with no gene match: 7.

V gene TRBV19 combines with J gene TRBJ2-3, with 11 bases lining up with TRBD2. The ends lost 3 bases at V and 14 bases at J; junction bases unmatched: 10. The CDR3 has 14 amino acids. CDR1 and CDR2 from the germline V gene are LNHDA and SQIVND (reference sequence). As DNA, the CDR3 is TGTGCCAGTAGTATTGCTAGCGGGGGGCCTACCACGTATTTT. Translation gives CASSIASGGPTTYF.

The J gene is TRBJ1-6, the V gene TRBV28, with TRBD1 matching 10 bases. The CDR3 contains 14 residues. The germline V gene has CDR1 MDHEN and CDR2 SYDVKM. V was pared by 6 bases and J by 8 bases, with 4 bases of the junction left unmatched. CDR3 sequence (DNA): TGTGCCAGCAGAGCCGGGACAGGGGATTCACCCCTCCACTTT. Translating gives CASRAGTGDSPLHF.

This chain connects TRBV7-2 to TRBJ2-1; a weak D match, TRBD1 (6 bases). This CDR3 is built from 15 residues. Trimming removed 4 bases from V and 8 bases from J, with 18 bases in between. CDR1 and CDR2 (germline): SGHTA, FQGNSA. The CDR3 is CASSSEGGIFYEQFF. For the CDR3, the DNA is TGTGCCAGCAGCTCCGAAGGGGGTATATTCTATGAGCAGTTCTTC.

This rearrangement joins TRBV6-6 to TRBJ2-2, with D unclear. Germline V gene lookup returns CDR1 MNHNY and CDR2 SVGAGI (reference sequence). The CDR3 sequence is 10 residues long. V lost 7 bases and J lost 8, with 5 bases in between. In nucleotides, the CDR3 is TGTGCCAGCAAACAGGGGGAGCTGTTTTTT. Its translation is CASKQGELFF.

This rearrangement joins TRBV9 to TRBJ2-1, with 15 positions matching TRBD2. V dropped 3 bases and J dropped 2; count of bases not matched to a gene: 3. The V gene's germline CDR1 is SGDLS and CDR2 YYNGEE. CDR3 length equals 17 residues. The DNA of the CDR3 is TGTGCCAGCAGCGCGCGGACTAGCGGGGGGGCCTACAATGAGCAGTTCTTC. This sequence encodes CASSARTSGGAYNEQFF.

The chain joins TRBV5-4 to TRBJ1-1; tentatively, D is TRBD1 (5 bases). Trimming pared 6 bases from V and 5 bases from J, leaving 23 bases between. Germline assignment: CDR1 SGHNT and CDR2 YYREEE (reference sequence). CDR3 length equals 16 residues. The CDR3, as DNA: TGTGCCAGCATCAGATCCCCCGCGGGGGGTCGAACTGAAGCTTTCTTT. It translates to CASIRSPAGGRTEAFF. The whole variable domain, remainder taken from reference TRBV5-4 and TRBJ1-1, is ETGVTQSPTHLIKTRGQQVTLRCSSQSGHNTVSWYQQALGQGPQFIFQYYREEENGRGNFPPRFSGLQFPNYSSELNVNALELDDSALYLCASIRSPAGGRTEAFFGQGTRLTVV.

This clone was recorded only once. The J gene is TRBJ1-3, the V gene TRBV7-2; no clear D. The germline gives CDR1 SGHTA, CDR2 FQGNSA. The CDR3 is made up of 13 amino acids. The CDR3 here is CAAGERSGNTIYF. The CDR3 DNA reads TGTGCAGCCGGAGAGCGGTCTGGAAACACCATATATTTT.

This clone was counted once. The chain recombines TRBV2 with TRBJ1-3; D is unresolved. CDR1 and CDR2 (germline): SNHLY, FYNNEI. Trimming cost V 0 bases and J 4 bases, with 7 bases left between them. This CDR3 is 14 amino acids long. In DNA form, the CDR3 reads TGTGCCAGCAGTGAAGCCGGGTCCGGAAACACCATATATTTT. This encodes CASSEAGSGNTIYF. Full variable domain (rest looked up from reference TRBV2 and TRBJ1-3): EPEVTQTPSHQVTQMGQEVILRCVPISNHLYFYWYRQILGQKVEFLVSFYNNEISEKSEIFDDQFSVERPDGSNFTLKIRSTKLEDSAMYFCASSEAGSGNTIYFGEGSWLTVV.

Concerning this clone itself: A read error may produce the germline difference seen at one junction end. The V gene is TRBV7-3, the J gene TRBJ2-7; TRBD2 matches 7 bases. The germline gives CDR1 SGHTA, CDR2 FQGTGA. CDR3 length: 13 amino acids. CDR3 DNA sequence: TGTGCCAACAGCCCAGCGTGGGGGGGCGAGCAGTACTTC. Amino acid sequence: CANSPAWGGEQYF.

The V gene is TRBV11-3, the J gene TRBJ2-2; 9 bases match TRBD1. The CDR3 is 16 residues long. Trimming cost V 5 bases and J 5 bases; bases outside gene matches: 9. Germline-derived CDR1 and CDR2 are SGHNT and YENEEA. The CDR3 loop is CASSAGQGIRTGELFF. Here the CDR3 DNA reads TGTGCCAGCAGCGCAGGACAGGGGATTAGGACCGGGGAGCTGTTTTTT.

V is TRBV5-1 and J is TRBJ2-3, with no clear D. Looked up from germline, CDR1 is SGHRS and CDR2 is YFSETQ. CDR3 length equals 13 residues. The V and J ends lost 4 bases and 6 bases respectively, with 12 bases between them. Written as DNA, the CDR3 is TGCGCCAGCAGCCGTATCCCGAGGGATACGCAGTATTTT. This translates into CASSRIPRDTQYF.

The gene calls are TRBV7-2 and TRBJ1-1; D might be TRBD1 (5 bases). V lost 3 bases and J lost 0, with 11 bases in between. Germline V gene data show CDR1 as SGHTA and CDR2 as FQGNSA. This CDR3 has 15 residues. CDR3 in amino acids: CASSFLGVLNTEAFF. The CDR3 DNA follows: TGTGCCAGCAGCTTTCTAGGGGTACTGAACACTGAAGCTTTCTTT.

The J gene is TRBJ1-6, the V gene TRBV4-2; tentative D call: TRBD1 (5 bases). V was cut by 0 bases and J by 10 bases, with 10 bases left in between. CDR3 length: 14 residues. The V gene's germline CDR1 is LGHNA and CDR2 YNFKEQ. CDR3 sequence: CASSQDRVGSPLHF. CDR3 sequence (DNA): TGTGCCAGCAGCCAAGACAGGGTGGGGTCACCCCTCCACTTT.

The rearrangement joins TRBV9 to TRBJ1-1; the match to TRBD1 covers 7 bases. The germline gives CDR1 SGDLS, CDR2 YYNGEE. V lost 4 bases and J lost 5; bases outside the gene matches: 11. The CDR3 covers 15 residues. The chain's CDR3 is CASSKSPQGRTEAFF. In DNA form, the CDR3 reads TGTGCCAGCAGCAAAAGCCCACAGGGGCGGACTGAAGCTTTCTTT.

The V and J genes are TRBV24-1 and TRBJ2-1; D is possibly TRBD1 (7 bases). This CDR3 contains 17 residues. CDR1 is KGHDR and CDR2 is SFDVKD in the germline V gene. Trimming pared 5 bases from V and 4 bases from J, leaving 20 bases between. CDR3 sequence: CATSGLRAGQKYNEQFF. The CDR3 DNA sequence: TGTGCCACCAGTGGGTTGCGGGCGGGACAGAAATACAATGAGCAGTTCTTC.

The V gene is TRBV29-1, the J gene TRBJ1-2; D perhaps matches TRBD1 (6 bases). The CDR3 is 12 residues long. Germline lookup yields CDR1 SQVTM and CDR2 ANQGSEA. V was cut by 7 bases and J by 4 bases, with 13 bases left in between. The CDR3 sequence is CSGGDMGYGYTF. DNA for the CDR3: TGCAGCGGGGGGGACATGGGCTATGGCTACACCTTC.

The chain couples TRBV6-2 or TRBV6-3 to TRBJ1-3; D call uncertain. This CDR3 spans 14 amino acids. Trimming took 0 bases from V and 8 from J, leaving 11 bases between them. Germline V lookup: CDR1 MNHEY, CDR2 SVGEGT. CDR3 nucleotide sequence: TGTGCCAGCAGTTACTCCTCGCCGGTGGACACCATATATTTT. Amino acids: CASSYSSPVDTIYF.

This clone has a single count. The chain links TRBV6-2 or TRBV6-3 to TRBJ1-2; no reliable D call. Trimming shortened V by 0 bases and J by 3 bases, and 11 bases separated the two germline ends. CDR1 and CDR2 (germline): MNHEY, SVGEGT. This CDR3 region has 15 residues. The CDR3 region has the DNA TGTGCCAGCAGTTACTCGAGGGCAGCGTACTATGGCTACACCTTC. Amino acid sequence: CASSYSRAAYYGYTF.